This T cell receptor (beta chain) was documented in a study of T cells in Graves' hyperthyroidism and ophthalmopathy. Germline loops: CDR1 SGHAT, CDR2 FQNNGV. The CDR3 runs 17 residues. Trimming at V came to 1 base and at J to 3 bases, leaving 5 bases not matched to a gene. RNA transcripts were the template for amplifying TCR beta CDR3 regions. RT-PCR in the first round (using the HTBI primer set) targeted the TCR CDR3. TCRdb processed the multiplex PCR reads anew with MiXCR; each CDR3 protein has one entry. The sample shows about 640,000 distinct CDR3 sequences, less than 25% of them seen only once. The sequencing input was blood. This clonotype was obtained from a man aged 25 to 40 with Graves' ophthalmopathy. This chain links TRBV11-2 with TRBJ2-2, with 10 positions matching TRBD2. The CDR3 DNA reads as TGTGCCAGCAGCTTAGCCGCTAGCGGGAGATACACCGGGGAGCTGTTTTTT. This codes for CASSLAASGRYTGELFF.